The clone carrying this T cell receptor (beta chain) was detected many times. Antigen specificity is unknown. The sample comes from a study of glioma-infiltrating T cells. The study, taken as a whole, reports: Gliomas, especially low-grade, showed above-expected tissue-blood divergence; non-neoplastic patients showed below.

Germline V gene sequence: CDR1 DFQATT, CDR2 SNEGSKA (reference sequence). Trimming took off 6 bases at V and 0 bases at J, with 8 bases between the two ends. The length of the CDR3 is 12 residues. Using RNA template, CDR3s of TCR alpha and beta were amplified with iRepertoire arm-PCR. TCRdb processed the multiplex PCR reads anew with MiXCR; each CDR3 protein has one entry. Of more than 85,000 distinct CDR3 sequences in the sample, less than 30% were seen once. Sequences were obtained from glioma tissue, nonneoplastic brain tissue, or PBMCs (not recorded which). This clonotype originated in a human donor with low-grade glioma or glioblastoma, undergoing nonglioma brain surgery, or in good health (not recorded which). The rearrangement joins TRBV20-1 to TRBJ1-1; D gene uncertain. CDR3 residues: CSALDLNTEAFF. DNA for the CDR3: TGCAGTGCCCTAGACCTGAACACTGAAGCTTTCTTT.